What follows is one TCR beta chain and its context. Its antigen is not identified. These data belong to a study of cytomegalovirus exposure and HLA in healthy donors. Turning to the study itself: Earlier findings included about 120 million unique TCR beta sequences obtained from roughly 200 million T cells. Findings and caveats of the study: About 87% or about 30% of the time was how often most TCR beta V segments were productive, according to an earlier analysis. More clonal expansion characterized HLA-associated TCR beta chains than equally common others in a later analysis. Presence/absence analyses assumed roughly uniform sequencing depth across donors, which may not hold.

The PCR employed 60 Vbeta primers together with 13 Jbeta primers. The data were produced by immunoSEQ multiplex PCR, yet TCRdb's version contains in-frame clones alone and is incomplete. The table includes around 150,000 clones, roughly 88% detected once. The CDR3 sequence is 15 residues long. Looked up from germline, CDR1 is SGDLS and CDR2 is YYNGEE. Trimming left V 4 bases short and J 2 bases short, with 14 bases between. What was sequenced was PBMCs. V usage is TRBV9 and J usage is TRBJ2-3; possibly TRBD2 for D (6 bases). The clonotype was recovered from a man aged 50 to 59 in good health and CMV-seropositive. The DNA for the CDR3 is TGTGCCAGCAGCCTCTCGGGACTTCCCACAGATACGCAGTATTTT. Its translation is CASSLSGLPTDTQYF.